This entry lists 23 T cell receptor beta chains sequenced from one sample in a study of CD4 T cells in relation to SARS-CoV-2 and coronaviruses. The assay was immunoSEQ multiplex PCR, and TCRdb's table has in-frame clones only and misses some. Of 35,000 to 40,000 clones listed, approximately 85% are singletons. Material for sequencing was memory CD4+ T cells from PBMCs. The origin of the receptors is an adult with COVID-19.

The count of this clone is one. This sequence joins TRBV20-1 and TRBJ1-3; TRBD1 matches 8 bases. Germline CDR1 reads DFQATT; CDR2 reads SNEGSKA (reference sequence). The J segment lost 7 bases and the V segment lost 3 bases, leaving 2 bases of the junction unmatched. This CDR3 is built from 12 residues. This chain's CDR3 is CSASQGANTIYF. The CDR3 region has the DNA TGCAGTGCTAGTCAGGGGGCCAACACCATATATTTT.

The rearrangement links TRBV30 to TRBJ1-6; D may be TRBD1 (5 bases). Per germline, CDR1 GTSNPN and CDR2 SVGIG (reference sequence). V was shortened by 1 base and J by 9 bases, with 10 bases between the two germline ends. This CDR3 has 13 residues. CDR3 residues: CAWSGRTRSPLHF. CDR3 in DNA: TGTGCCTGGAGTGGGAGGACACGTTCACCCCTCCACTTT.

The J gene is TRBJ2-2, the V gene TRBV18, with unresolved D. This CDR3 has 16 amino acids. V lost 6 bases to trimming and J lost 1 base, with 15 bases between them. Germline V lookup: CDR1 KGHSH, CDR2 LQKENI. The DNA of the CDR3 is TGTGCCAGCTCGGGAAGCTTTCGGGTGAACACCGGGGAGCTGTTTTTT. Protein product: CASSGSFRVNTGELFF. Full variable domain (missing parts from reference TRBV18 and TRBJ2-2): NAGVMQNPRHLVRRRGQEARLRCSPMKGHSHVYWYRQLPEEGLKFMVYLQKENIIDESGMPKERFSAEFPKEGPSILRIQQVVRGDSAAYFCASSGSFRVNTGELFFGEGSRLTVL.

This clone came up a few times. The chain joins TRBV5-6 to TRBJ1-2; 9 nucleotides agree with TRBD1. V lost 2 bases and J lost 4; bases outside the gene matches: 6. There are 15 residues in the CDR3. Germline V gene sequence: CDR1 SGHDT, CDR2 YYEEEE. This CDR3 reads CASSFGPGQGYGYTF. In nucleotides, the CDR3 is TGTGCCAGCAGCTTTGGTCCGGGACAGGGCTATGGCTACACCTTC. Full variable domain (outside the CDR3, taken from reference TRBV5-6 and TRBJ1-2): DAGVTQSPTHLIKTRGQQVTLRCSPKSGHDTVSWYQQALGQGPQFIFQYYEEEERQRGNFPDRFSGHQFPNYSSELNVNALLLGDSALYLCASSFGPGQGYGYTFGSGTRLTVV.

The CDR3 sequence: CASSLSGSWTGELFF. The CDR3 nucleotides read TGCGCCAGCAGCCTCAGCGGGAGTTGGACCGGGGAGCTGTTTTTT. The chain joins TRBV4-1 to TRBJ2-2; TRBD2 matches at 8 bases. The V and J ends lost 4 bases and 5 bases, in that order; junction bases with no gene match: 6. Germline assignment: CDR1 MGHRA and CDR2 YSYEKL. This CDR3 has 15 residues.

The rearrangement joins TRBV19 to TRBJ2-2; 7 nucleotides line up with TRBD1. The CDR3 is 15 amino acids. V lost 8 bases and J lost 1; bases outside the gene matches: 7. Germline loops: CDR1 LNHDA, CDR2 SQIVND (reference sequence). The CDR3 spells CASDQTGMNTGELFF. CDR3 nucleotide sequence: TGTGCCAGTGACCAGACAGGGATGAACACCGGGGAGCTGTTTTTT. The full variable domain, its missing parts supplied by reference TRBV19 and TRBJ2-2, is DGGITQSPKYLFRKEGQNVTLSCEQNLNHDAMYWYRQDPGQGLRLIYYSQIVNDFQKGDIAEGYSVSREKKESFPLTVTSAQKNPTAFYLCASDQTGMNTGELFFGEGSRLTVL.

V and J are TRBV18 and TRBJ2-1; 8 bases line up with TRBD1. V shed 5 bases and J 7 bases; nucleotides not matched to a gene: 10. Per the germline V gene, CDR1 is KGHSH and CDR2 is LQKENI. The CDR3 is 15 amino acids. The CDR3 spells CASSSSTGVTNEQFF. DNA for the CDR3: TGTGCCAGCTCATCGTCGACAGGGGTAACGAATGAGCAGTTCTTC. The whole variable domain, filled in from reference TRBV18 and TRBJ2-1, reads NAGVMQNPRHLVRRRGQEARLRCSPMKGHSHVYWYRQLPEEGLKFMVYLQKENIIDESGMPKERFSAEFPKEGPSILRIQQVVRGDSAAYFCASSSSTGVTNEQFFGPGTRLTVL.

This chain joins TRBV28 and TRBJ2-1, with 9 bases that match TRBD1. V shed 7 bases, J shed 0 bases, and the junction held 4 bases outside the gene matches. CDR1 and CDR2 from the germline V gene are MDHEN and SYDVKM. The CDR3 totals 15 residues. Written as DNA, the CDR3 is TGTGCCAGCACAACAGGGGGCAGCTCCTACAATGAGCAGTTCTTC. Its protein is CASTTGGSSYNEQFF.

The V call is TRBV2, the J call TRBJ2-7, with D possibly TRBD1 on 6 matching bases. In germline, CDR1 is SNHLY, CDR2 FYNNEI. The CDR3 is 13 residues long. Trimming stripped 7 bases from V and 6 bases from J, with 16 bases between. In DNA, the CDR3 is TGTGCCAGCAAGGGACACGTTCTCTCCGAGCAGTACTTC. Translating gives CASKGHVLSEQYF.

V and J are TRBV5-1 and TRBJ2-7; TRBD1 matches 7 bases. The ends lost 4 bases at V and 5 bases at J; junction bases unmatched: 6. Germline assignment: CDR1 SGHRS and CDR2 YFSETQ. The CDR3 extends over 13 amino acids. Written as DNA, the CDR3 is TGCGCCAGCAGCCGCCAGGGGGACCACGAGCAGTACTTC. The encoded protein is CASSRQGDHEQYF.

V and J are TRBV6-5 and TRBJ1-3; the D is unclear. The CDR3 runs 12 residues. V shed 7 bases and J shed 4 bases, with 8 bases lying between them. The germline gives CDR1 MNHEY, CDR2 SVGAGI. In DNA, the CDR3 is TGTGCCAGCAAATCGAGGGGAAACACCATATATTTT. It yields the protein CASKSRGNTIYF.

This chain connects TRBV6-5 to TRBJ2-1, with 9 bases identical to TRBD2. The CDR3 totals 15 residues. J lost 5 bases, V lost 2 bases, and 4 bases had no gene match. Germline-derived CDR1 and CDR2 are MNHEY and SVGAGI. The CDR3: CASSYGTSLDNEQFF. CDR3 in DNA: TGTGCCAGCAGTTACGGGACTAGCCTGGACAATGAGCAGTTCTTC.

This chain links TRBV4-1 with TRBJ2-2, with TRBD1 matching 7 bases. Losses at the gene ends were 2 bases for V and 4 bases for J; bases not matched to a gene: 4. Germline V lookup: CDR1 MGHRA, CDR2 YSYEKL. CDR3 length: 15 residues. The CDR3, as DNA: TGCGCCAGCAGCCAACAACAGGGGATCACCGGGGAGCTGTTTTTT. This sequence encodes CASSQQQGITGELFF.

CDR3 in DNA: TGTGCCATCAGTCCACAACCTCAGACTAGCGGAGGGGAGCAGTACTTC. The encoded protein is CAISPQPQTSGGEQYF. This chain joins TRBV10-3 and TRBJ2-7, with TRBD2 identical over 9 bases. The CDR3 has 16 amino acids. V dropped 5 bases and J dropped 7; count of bases not matched to a gene: 15. Germline CDR1 ENHRY, CDR2 SYGVKD.

The CDR3 spells CASSKGLAGGLRTGELFF. CDR3 bases: TGTGCCAGCAGCAAGGGACTAGCGGGAGGATTACGAACCGGGGAGCTGTTTTTT. The chain recombines TRBV11-2 with TRBJ2-2; 15 positions agree with TRBD2. V lost 5 bases and J lost 5; bases outside the gene matches: 9. This CDR3 has 18 residues. CDR1 SGHAT and CDR2 FQNNGV come from the germline V gene. Full variable domain (missing parts from reference TRBV11-2 and TRBJ2-2): EAGVAQSPRYKIIEKRQSVAFWCNPISGHATLYWYQQILGQGPKLLIQFQNNGVVDDSQLPKDRFSAERLKGVDSTLKIQPAKLEDSAVYLCASSKGLAGGLRTGELFFGEGSRLTVL.

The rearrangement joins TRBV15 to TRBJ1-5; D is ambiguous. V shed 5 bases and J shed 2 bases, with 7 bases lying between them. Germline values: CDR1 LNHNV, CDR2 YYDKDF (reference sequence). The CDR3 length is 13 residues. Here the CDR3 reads CATSQLGNQPQHF. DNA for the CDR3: TGTGCCACCAGCCAGCTTGGCAATCAGCCCCAGCATTTT.

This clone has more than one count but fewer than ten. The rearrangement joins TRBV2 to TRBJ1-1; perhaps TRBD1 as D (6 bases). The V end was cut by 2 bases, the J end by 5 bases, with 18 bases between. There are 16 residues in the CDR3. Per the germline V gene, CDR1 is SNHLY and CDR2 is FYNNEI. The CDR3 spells CASSERRGGLGTEAFF. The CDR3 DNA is TGTGCCAGCAGTGAACGGAGGGGGGGGTTGGGTACTGAAGCTTTCTTT.

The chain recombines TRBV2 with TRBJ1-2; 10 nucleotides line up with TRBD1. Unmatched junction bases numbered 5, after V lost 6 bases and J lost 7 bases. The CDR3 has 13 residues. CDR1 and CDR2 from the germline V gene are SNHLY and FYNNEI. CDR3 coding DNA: TGTGCCAGCAGCGCCCGGGACAGGGGTGGCTACACCTTC. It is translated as CASSARDRGGYTF.

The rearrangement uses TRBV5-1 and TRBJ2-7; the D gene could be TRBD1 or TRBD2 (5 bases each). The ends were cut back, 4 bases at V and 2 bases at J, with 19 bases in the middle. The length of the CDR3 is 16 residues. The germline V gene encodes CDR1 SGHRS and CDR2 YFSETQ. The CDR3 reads CASSSYRDRSPYEQYF. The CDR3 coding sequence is TGCGCCAGCAGCAGCTACCGGGACCGGTCCCCCTACGAGCAGTACTTC. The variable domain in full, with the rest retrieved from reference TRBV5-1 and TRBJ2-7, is KAGVTQTPRYLIKTRGQQVTLSCSPISGHRSVSWYQQTPGQGLQFLFEYFSETQRNKGNFPGRFSGRQFSNSRSEMNVSTLELGDSALYLCASSSYRDRSPYEQYFGPGTRLTVT.

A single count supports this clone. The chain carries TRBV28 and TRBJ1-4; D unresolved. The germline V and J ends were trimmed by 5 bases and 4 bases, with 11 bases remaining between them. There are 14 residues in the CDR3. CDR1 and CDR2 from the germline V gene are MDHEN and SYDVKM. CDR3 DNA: TGTGCCAGCAGTCTGGACGGCTATAATGAAAAACTGTTTTTT. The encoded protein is CASSLDGYNEKLFF.

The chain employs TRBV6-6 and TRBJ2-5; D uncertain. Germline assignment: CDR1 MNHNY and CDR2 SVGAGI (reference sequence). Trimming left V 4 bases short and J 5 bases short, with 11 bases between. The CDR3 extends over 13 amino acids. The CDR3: CASSFAQRETQYF. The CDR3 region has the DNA TGTGCCAGCAGTTTTGCCCAGAGGGAGACCCAGTACTTC.

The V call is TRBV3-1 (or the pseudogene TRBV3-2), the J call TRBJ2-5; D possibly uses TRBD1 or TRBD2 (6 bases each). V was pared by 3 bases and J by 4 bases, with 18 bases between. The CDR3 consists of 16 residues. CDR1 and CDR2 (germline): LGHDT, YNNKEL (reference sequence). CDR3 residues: CASSHGRDTGVETQYF. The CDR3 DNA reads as TGTGCCAGCAGCCACGGAAGGGACACGGGGGTAGAGACCCAGTACTTC.

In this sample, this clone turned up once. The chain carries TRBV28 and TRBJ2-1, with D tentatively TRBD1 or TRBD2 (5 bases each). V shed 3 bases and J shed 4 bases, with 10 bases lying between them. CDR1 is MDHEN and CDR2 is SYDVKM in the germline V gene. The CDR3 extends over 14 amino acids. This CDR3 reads CASSFWGNYNEQFF. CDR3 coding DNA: TGTGCCAGCAGTTTTTGGGGGAATTACAATGAGCAGTTCTTC.